Following are 12 T cell receptor beta chains from one sample sequenced in a study of a mutant IDH1 vaccine in newly diagnosed glioma (dated by TCRdb to the early 2020s). The time point tag for this specimen amounts to: week 47, end of study. Each vaccine dose was 300 ug of a 20-mer mutant IDH1 peptide in Montanide, given subcutaneously with topical imiquimod. No cognate antigen is known for these TCRs. The library relied on the immunoSEQ multiplex PCR assay. Entries here come from immuneACCESS through TCRdb and include only in-frame sequences with V and J called. Some clones fail to appear in such tables; in the studies checked, an unresolved V gene covers under half of the shortfall, and the cause of the remainder is unknown. Counted in this sample were roughly 51,000 clones; approximately 84% of them appeared once. The leading ten clones occupy 4.3% of the sample. The sample here was PBMCs, taken from a glioma patient whose treatment included an IDH1 peptide vaccine. These receptors came from a young woman with glioma. Some clones in this sample may be carry-over from other donors' samples.

The rearrangement links TRBV9 to TRBJ1-1, with D tentatively TRBD1 (5 bases). V gave up 2 bases and J gave up 2 bases, with 13 bases separating them. CDR3 length equals 15 residues. CDR1 and CDR2 from the germline V gene are SGDLS and YYNGEE. CDR3 sequence: CASSVMLGQNTEAFF. CDR3 nucleotides: TGTGCCAGCAGCGTGATGCTGGGGCAAAACACTGAAGCTTTCTTT.

V is TRBV29-1 and J is TRBJ1-1; D is uncertain. The CDR3 extends over 11 amino acids. Germline V gives CDR1 SQVTM, CDR2 ANQGSEA. V lost 7 bases and J lost 4, with 10 bases in between. The CDR3 DNA reads as TGCAGCGGTGATTTGAGCACTGAAGCTTTCTTT. The encoded protein is CSGDLSTEAFF.

The V gene is TRBV30, the J gene TRBJ2-7; no definite D call. The V end was cut by 0 bases, the J end by 1 base, with 4 bases between. CDR3 length: 12 residues. Germline-derived CDR1 and CDR2 are GTSNPN and SVGIG (reference sequence). CDR3 loop: CAWSVDSYEQYF. CDR3 DNA sequence: TGTGCCTGGAGTGTAGATTCCTACGAGCAGTACTTC.

The V gene is TRBV5-1, the J gene TRBJ2-7; weak D call: TRBD1 (6 bases). CDR3 length: 14 residues. Germline lookup yields CDR1 SGHRS and CDR2 YFSETQ. Trimming shortened V by 4 bases and J by 5 bases, and 16 bases separated the two germline ends. For the CDR3, the DNA is TGCGCCAGCAGCCCGGGACAATTCGGGGACGAGCAGTACTTC. This encodes CASSPGQFGDEQYF.

The chain employs TRBV6-5 and TRBJ1-2, with a possible D match to TRBD1 (6 bases). The V and J ends lost 2 bases and 8 bases respectively, with 18 bases between them. The CDR3 runs to 15 residues. CDR1 and CDR2 from the germline V gene are MNHEY and SVGAGI. The CDR3 nucleotides read TGTGCCAGCAGTTACCGATTAAGAGGACAGAGGGGCTACACCTTC. It is translated as CASSYRLRGQRGYTF.

The J gene is TRBJ1-5, the V gene TRBV6-4; 10 bases agree with TRBD1. Germline values: CDR1 MRHNA, CDR2 SNTAGT. With V trimmed by 2 bases and J by 2 bases, 15 bases remained unmatched. There are 20 residues in the CDR3. CDR3: CASSDATRDRGGEGNQPQHF. In DNA form, the CDR3 reads TGTGCCAGCAGTGACGCAACCCGGGACAGGGGCGGGGAGGGCAATCAGCCCCAGCATTTT.

The rearrangement links TRBV30 to TRBJ2-4; no definite D call. Germline CDR1 is GTSNPN and CDR2 is SVGIG (reference sequence). Trimming cost V 0 bases and J 5 bases, with 14 bases left between them. The CDR3 runs 15 residues. The CDR3 region is CAWSVHLVGENIQYF. CDR3 nucleotides: TGTGCCTGGAGTGTACATCTAGTAGGAGAAAACATTCAGTACTTC.

CDR3 DNA: TGTGCCAGTAGTATAGAGCGACAGGGCCTGGGTGGCTACACCTTC. It codes for CASSIERQGLGGYTF. V gene TRBV19 combines with J gene TRBJ1-2; the match to TRBD1 covers 7 bases. The CDR3 covers 15 residues. J lost 7 bases, V lost 0 bases, and 8 bases had no gene match. Germline lookup yields CDR1 LNHDA and CDR2 SQIVND (reference sequence). Complete variable domain (other parts from reference TRBV19 and TRBJ1-2): DGGITQSPKYLFRKEGQNVTLSCEQNLNHDAMYWYRQDPGQGLRLIYYSQIVNDFQKGDIAEGYSVSREKKESFPLTVTSAQKNPTAFYLCASSIERQGLGGYTFGSGTRLTVV.

The V call is TRBV10-3, the J call TRBJ2-7; either TRBD1 or TRBD2 may fit D (5 bases each). Trimming shortened V by 3 bases and J by 2 bases, and 14 bases separated the two germline ends. The V gene's germline CDR1 is ENHRY and CDR2 SYGVKD. This CDR3 contains 15 residues. CDR3 region: CAISDPGTGAYEQYF. Written as DNA, the CDR3 is TGTGCCATCAGTGATCCCGGGACCGGAGCCTACGAGCAGTACTTC.

This clone appeared once. The chain has TRBV2 and TRBJ1-2; 9 bases fit TRBD1. V shed 6 bases, J shed 5 bases, and the junction held 4 bases outside the gene matches. The CDR3 totals 13 residues. Germline V gives CDR1 SNHLY, CDR2 FYNNEI. The CDR3 nucleotides are TGTGCCAGCAGCGACGGGACAGGGTATGGCTACACCTTC. Amino acids: CASSDGTGYGYTF.

The J gene is TRBJ2-2, the V gene TRBV19; TRBD1 matches 10 bases. Germline trimming cut 6 bases from V and 6 bases from J; bases unmatched to any gene: 10. The CDR3 has 16 residues. Germline-derived CDR1 and CDR2 are LNHDA and SQIVND (reference sequence). CDR3 DNA sequence: TGTGCCAGTAGGAGAGGGACAGGGGTATTCTCCGGGGAGCTGTTTTTT. Protein sequence: CASRRGTGVFSGELFF.

This chain links TRBV29-1 with TRBJ1-2, with a weak D call TRBD1 (5 bases). Trimming took off 5 bases at V and 5 bases at J, with 6 bases between the two ends. The CDR3 covers 10 residues. CDR1 and CDR2 (germline): SQVTM, ANQGSEA. The DNA of the CDR3 is TGCAGCGTTTCAGGGTATGGCTACACCTTC. Its protein is CSVSGYGYTF.